This T cell receptor (beta chain) is from a study of blood T cell repertoires in COVID-19. Study-wide background: Acute and convalescent COVID-19 specimens originated in the United States, Italy and Spain. PBMCs, B-cell-depleted T cells, or T cells were the source of the cDNA or gDNA that made up the material.

Here immunoSEQ multiplex PCR was the method, and the copy in TCRdb shows in-frame clones only, minus some. The sample shows about 280,000 clones, approximately 82% of them seen only once. Individuals drawn from some 25 US areas were about 18 to 95 years old. Cohorts were assigned according to the clinical history that participants reported. Unmatched junction bases numbered 8, after V lost 5 bases and J lost 8 bases. In germline, CDR1 is LNHDA, CDR2 SQIVND (reference sequence). The CDR3 is 14 residues long. The TCR originated in a man aged 40-55 years who had been exposed to COVID-19. The V gene is TRBV19, the J gene TRBJ2-1, with TRBD2 identical over 8 bases. Sample: PBMCs or T cells enriched from blood (not recorded which). The CDR3: CASSDREGQDEQFF. CDR3 nucleotide sequence: TGTGCCAGTAGTGACCGGGAGGGCCAGGATGAGCAGTTCTTC.